This section outlines one T cell receptor (beta chain) sequence together with its context. Its antigen is unknown. This entry belongs to a study of T cells after yellow fever vaccination. Study-wide results and caveats: Most primary-vaccination clones reappeared after the booster (more than 95% CD4, approximately 88% CD8).

A single record per CDR3 protein comes from TCRdb applying MiXCR to the 5' RACE reads. The table has some 120,000 distinct CDR3 sequences, about 7.4% seen once. The CDR3 loop spans 14 amino acids. Trimming at V came to 6 bases and at J to 0 bases, leaving 7 bases not matched to a gene. Germline V gene data show CDR1 as DFQATT and CDR2 as SNEGSKA (reference sequence). V and J are TRBV20-1 and TRBJ1-1, with 7 bases matching TRBD1. The sequence derives from a man aged 18-30 years who received the YFV17D yellow fever vaccine. Sequenced material: CD4+ T cells sorted from PBMCs, taken 10 to 11 days after the first yellow fever vaccination. The CDR3 region has the DNA TGCAGTGCCATGACAGGGCCCATGAACACTGAAGCTTTCTTT. Protein sequence: CSAMTGPMNTEAFF.